Below are 8 T cell receptor beta chains sequenced from a single sample in a study of Tregs in tolerant kidney transplant recipients. Libraries were prepared by immunoSEQ multiplex PCR; TCRdb keeps only in-frame clonotypes and omits some of them. The specimen's table records under 55,000 clones. The sequencing used CD4+ T cells from blood, collected before the transplant. The source is a human donor who received a combined kidney and bone marrow transplant.

Worth noting for this clone: The missing CDR3 end, 3 residues past where the read stops, is filled in from the germline J gene. V is TRBV5-4 and J is TRBJ1-1; a weak D match, TRBD1 (5 bases). There are 14 residues in the CDR3. In germline, CDR1 is SGHNT, CDR2 YYREEE (reference sequence). Trimming left V 2 bases short and J 6 bases short, with 14 bases between. Incomplete CDR3 DNA: TGTGCCAGCAGCTTTCAGGGCCCCCGGCCTGAA. Translating it yields CASSFQGPRPE. The whole CDR3 protein is CASSFQGPRPEAFF.

Of note for this clone: The read terminates 3 residues ahead of where the CDR3 ends, so the germline J gene completes it. The chain links TRBV7-2 to TRBJ1-5; no clear D. V was shortened by 5 bases and J by 5 bases, with 10 bases between the two germline ends. Germline V gene data show CDR1 as SGHTA and CDR2 as FQGNSA. CDR3 length: 13 residues. CDR3 sequence reads: CASSVVRDQPQHF. The covered CDR3 bases are TGTGCCAGCAGCGTTGTAAGGGATCAGCCC.

The CDR3 protein is CASSLIGVAGTQYF. The covered CDR3 bases are TGTGCCAGCAGTTTGATCGGAGTCGCGGGGACC. The chain carries TRBV7-7 and TRBJ2-5, with a tentative D call TRBD2 (5 bases). Read data end 3 residues before the CDR3 end; the end is taken from the germline J gene. Germline CDR1 is SSHAT and CDR2 is FNYEAQ (reference sequence). This CDR3 is built from 14 residues. The V and J ends lost 6 bases and 7 bases respectively, with 18 bases between them.

Concerning this clone itself: Coverage ceases 3 residues before the CDR3 finishes, and the germline J gene fills in the end. The chain recombines TRBV5-1 with TRBJ1-6; 8 positions agree with TRBD1. Germline V gives CDR1 SGHRS, CDR2 YFSETQ. The CDR3 sequence is 15 residues long. Unmatched junction bases numbered 3, after V lost 0 bases and J lost 7 bases. The CDR3 is CASSLARDRNSPLHF. The sequenced part of the CDR3 DNA is TGCGCCAGCAGCTTGGCCCGGGACAGGAATTCACCC. The full variable domain, completed using reference TRBV5-1 and TRBJ1-6, is KAGVTQTPRYLIKTRGQQVTLSCSPISGHRSVSWYQQTPGQGLQFLFEYFSETQRNKGNFPGRFSGRQFSNSRSEMNVSTLELGDSALYLCASSLARDRNSPLHFGNGTRLTVT.

As to this clone: The read falls 3 residues short of the CDR3 end, and the missing part is taken from the germline J gene. The V and J genes are TRBV20-1 and TRBJ1-2; the match to TRBD1 covers 11 bases. Germline V gene data show CDR1 as DFQATT and CDR2 as SNEGSKA (reference sequence). Trimming at V came to 6 bases and at J to 7 bases, leaving 7 bases not matched to a gene. This CDR3 region has 13 residues. This CDR3 reads CSARTGGRGGYTF. The DNA read from the CDR3 is TGCAGTGCAAGGACAGGGGGCAGGGGTGGC.

Comments on this clone: The CDR3 goes on 3 residues after the read ends, and that part is filled in from the germline J gene. The genes are TRBV2 and TRBJ1-1; D is perhaps TRBD1 (6 bases). V shed 6 bases and J shed 6 bases, with 14 bases lying between them. The CDR3 has 13 residues. From germline, CDR1 is SNHLY and CDR2 FYNNEI. The CDR3 protein is CASSGTQGAEAFF. Incomplete CDR3 DNA: TGTGCCAGCAGCGGTACACAGGGAGCTGAA. Full variable domain (missing parts from reference TRBV2 and TRBJ1-1): EPEVTQTPSHQVTQMGQEVILRCVPISNHLYFYWYRQILGQKVEFLVSFYNNEISEKSEIFDDQFSVERPDGSNFTLKIRSTKLEDSAMYFCASSGTQGAEAFFGQGTRLTVV.

For this clone: The CDR3 is cut off 3 residues early in the read; its end comes from the germline J gene. This chain connects TRBV7-2 to TRBJ1-4; D is unclear. V lost 1 base and J lost 8, with 8 bases in between. The germline V gene has CDR1 SGHTA and CDR2 FQGNSA. CDR3 size: 13 residues. This chain's CDR3 is CASSLVLAEKLFF. The sequenced part of the CDR3 DNA is TGTGCCAGCAGCTTAGTACTAGCGGAAAAA. Combining the CDR3 with reference TRBV7-2 and TRBJ1-4 gives the whole variable domain GAGVSQSPSNKVTEKGKDVELRCDPISGHTALYWYRQSLGQGLEFLIYFQGNSAPDKSGLPSDRFSAERTGGSVSTLTIQRTQQEDSAVYLCASSLVLAEKLFFGSGTQLSVL.

Worth noting for this clone: Sequencing ends 3 residues short of the CDR3 end; the germline J gene provides the rest. The rearrangement links TRBV18 to TRBJ1-4; TRBD1 matches at 7 bases. The CDR3 has 16 residues. Germline loops: CDR1 KGHSH, CDR2 LQKENI. V shed 4 bases, J shed 3 bases, and the junction held 8 bases outside the gene matches. CDR3 DNA, as far as it was read: TGTGCCAGCTCACAGACTCCGGGACAGTCTAATGAAAAA. This translates into CASSQTPGQSNEK. The entire CDR3 is CASSQTPGQSNEKLFF.